The entry that follows covers one T cell receptor beta chain sequence. The antigen remains unidentified. Time point in this sample: newly diagnosed GD, antithyroid drugs for less than 3 months. The TCR library was made from RNA that had been extracted from PBMCs in TRIzol. This sample was included in a study of regulatory T cells in long-lasting Graves disease. CDR1 and CDR2 (germline): MGHRA, YSYEKL. Trimming cost V 2 bases and J 0 bases, with 20 bases left between them. The length of the CDR3 is 18 residues. Sequencing libraries for TCR beta were prepared with iRepertoire HTBI primers and Arm-PCR of CDR3 regions. MiXCR, applied by TCRdb to the multiplex PCR reads, yields one record per CDR3 protein. The sample shows over 350,000 distinct CDR3 sequences, roughly 15% of them seen only once. Points from the study as a whole: Between persistent patients, 2,500 to 3,500 public clonotypes were shared, exceeding the 900 to 1,000 shared between new patients.

These data also formed part of another study, on T cells in Graves' hyperthyroidism and ophthalmopathy.

This TCR was recovered from a woman between 50 and 59 years old with Graves disease. The sample consisted of peripheral blood mononuclear cells (PBMCs), taken at new diagnosis, from a patient treated with antithyroid drugs. The V call is TRBV4-1, the J call TRBJ2-7; unclear D gene. Here the CDR3 reads CASSQRVGLDLGSYEQYF. The CDR3 DNA reads TGCGCCAGCAGCCAAAGGGTCGGGTTGGATTTGGGCTCCTACGAGCAGTACTTC.